The next 8 T cell receptor beta chains were all read from a single sample in a study of shared clonotypes between healthy human individuals. Naive CD8 cells were CD45RO-negative, positively selected for CCR7, excluding terminally differentiated effector memory CD45RA+ cells. TCRdb's copy holds only in-frame clones and misses some; the assay was immunoSEQ multiplex PCR. The sample includes a few million clones, 85% to 95% of them seen just once. Sequencing was carried out using naive CD8+ T cells from PBMCs. The receptors were gathered from a man aged 18 to 29 in good health. Some clones in this sample may be carry-over from other donors' samples.

About this clone: At one of its ends the junction is not consistent with the germline gene, which may arise from a read error. The chain links TRBV6-1 to TRBJ2-7, with D uncertain. CDR3 length: 11 residues. Germline V gives CDR1 MNHNS, CDR2 SASEGT. As DNA, the CDR3 is TGTGCCAGCAGGGAAGACTACGAGCAGTACTTC. Encoded protein: CASREDYEQYF.

The chain employs TRBV19 and TRBJ2-2; the match to TRBD2 covers 8 bases. Germline lookup yields CDR1 LNHDA and CDR2 SQIVND (reference sequence). Unmatched junction bases numbered 9, after V lost 3 bases and J lost 6 bases. This CDR3 has 16 residues. Here the CDR3 reads CASSIPSGFISGELFF. CDR3 nucleotide sequence: TGTGCCAGTAGTATCCCTAGCGGGTTTATATCCGGGGAGCTGTTTTTT.

The genes are TRBV7-3 and TRBJ2-7, with D perhaps matching TRBD1 or TRBD2 (5 bases each). Germline-derived CDR1 and CDR2 are SGHTA and FQGTGA. CDR3 length equals 11 residues. The V and J ends lost 6 bases and 6 bases respectively, with 9 bases between them. The CDR3 reads CASRFGTEQYF. For the CDR3, the DNA is TGTGCCAGCAGGTTCGGGACCGAGCAGTACTTC.

The rearrangement uses TRBV7-9 and TRBJ1-4; D remains unclear. Germline loops: CDR1 SEHNR, CDR2 FQNEAQ (reference sequence). The CDR3 runs to 12 residues. V dropped 5 bases and J dropped 8 bases, with 9 bases sitting between them. The CDR3 protein is CASSDHREKLFF. The DNA of the CDR3 is TGTGCCAGCAGCGACCACCGGGAAAAACTGTTTTTT.

The chain has TRBV29-1 and TRBJ2-1; no clear D. The CDR3 runs to 11 residues. Germline V gene sequence: CDR1 SQVTM, CDR2 ANQGSEA. Trimming took off 4 bases at V and 5 bases at J, with 6 bases between the two ends. The CDR3 nucleotides are TGCAGCGTTGGCTTTAACAATGAGCAGTTCTTC. This codes for CSVGFNNEQFF.

The chain uses TRBV7-3 and TRBJ2-1, with a possible D match to TRBD2 (6 bases). The CDR3 totals 15 residues. Per germline, CDR1 SGHTA and CDR2 FQGTGA. Trimming stripped 5 bases from V and 0 bases from J, with 11 bases between. CDR3 loop: CASSNDGGSYNEQFF. DNA for the CDR3: TGTGCCAGCAGCAACGACGGGGGCTCCTACAATGAGCAGTTCTTC.

The rearrangement links TRBV9 to TRBJ2-5, with TRBD1 as a possible D gene (5 bases). The CDR3 covers 15 residues. V gave up 4 bases and J gave up 5 bases, with 18 bases separating them. Germline-derived CDR1 and CDR2 are SGDLS and YYNGEE. Here the CDR3 DNA reads TGTGCCAGCAGCCCTTATTGGGGCTCCCAGGAGACCCAGTACTTC. As protein: CASSPYWGSQETQYF.

The V gene is TRBV6-1, the J gene TRBJ2-6, with unresolved D. CDR1 and CDR2 from the germline V gene are MNHNS and SASEGT. This CDR3 region has 16 residues. V dropped 4 bases and J dropped 0 bases, with 10 bases sitting between them. CDR3: CASSASLNSGANVLTF. The CDR3 DNA reads TGTGCCAGCAGTGCCTCTCTTAACTCTGGGGCCAACGTCCTGACTTTC.